This T cell receptor beta chain derives from a study of molecular identifiers for immune sequencing clone quantification. One entry per CDR3 protein results from TCRdb running MiXCR on the PCR reads. The sample includes about half a million distinct CDR3 sequences, over 20% of them seen just once. This clonotype was picked up many times. The V and J ends lost 6 bases and 1 base respectively, with 9 bases between them. From germline, CDR1 is MNHEY and CDR2 SVGEGT. This CDR3 is built from 13 residues. This clonotype was sampled from a human donor in good health. Some libraries in this study had Jurkat cell RNA spiked in. The sample comprised naive CD8+ T cells from blood, with Jurkat cell RNA spiked in. Subset indicated: FACS-sorted CD8+CD4-CCR7+CD45RA+ naive T cells. The gene calls are TRBV6-2 or TRBV6-3 and TRBJ1-1; D gene unclear. As DNA, the CDR3 is TGTGCCAGCAGGGGCTTCCCGAACACTGAAGCTTTCTTT. Translated, it gives CASRGFPNTEAFF.